This T cell receptor (beta chain) was profiled in a study of beta chain features in type 1 diabetes. The authors reverse transcribed all of the isolated RNA, so sequencing captured expressed TCRB transcripts. Here immunoSEQ multiplex PCR was the method, and the copy in TCRdb shows in-frame clones only, minus some. The sample has more than 100,000 clones, around 8.8% seen once. Germline loops: CDR1 SSHAT, CDR2 FNYEAQ (reference sequence). This CDR3 comprises 13 residues. A remark on this clone: The antigen is not known.

Study-wide results and limits: TCRB CDR3 length was moderately but significantly reduced in all four CD4+ subsets of Type 1 diabetes patients. These data did not resolve whether HLA type affects TCRB rearrangement.

This receptor was identified in a man aged 30 to 39 with type 1 diabetes. The sequenced material came from central memory CD4+ T cells from blood. The V and J genes are TRBV7-7 and TRBJ2-6; TRBD2 might be the D (5 bases). The chain's CDR3 is CAVGGSGANVLTF. CDR3 nucleotide sequence: TGTGCTGTCGGAGGCTCTGGGGCCAACGTCCTGACTTTC.